One and the same sample provided the 31 T cell receptor beta chains below, sequenced in a study of shared clonotypes between healthy human individuals. Data came from immunoSEQ multiplex PCR; TCRdb stores just in-frame clones and leaves some out. The sample lists some 1.4 million clones, approximately 96% occurring once. The specimen was naive CD4+ T cells sorted from blood. Specified subset: CD45RA+ positively selected. These TCRs come from a man aged 25 to 40 in good health.

In its sample, this clone was seen once. V usage is TRBV25-1 and J usage is TRBJ1-1; D possibly corresponds to TRBD1 (5 bases). Looked up from germline, CDR1 is MGHDK and CDR2 is SYGVNS. The germline V and J ends were trimmed by 4 bases and 8 bases, with 17 bases remaining between them. The CDR3 sequence is 14 residues long. The CDR3 DNA is TGTGCCAGCAGTGGATTAGGGACCTCGGCCGAAGCTTTCTTT. Its translation is CASSGLGTSAEAFF.

This CDR3 is CASSVQQETQYF. The CDR3 DNA sequence: TGCGCCAGCAGCGTTCAACAAGAGACCCAGTACTTC. This rearrangement joins TRBV5-1 to TRBJ2-5; no clear D. Deletions cut 4 bases from V and 2 bases from J, with 6 bases between. Per germline, CDR1 SGHRS and CDR2 YFSETQ. CDR3 length: 12 residues.

The rearrangement uses TRBV27 and TRBJ1-4; 7 bases map to TRBD1. The CDR3 contains 14 residues. V was clipped by 0 bases and J by 8 bases; unmatched bases: 3. The germline V gene encodes CDR1 MNHEY and CDR2 SMNVEV (reference sequence). The CDR3 protein is CASSLSARGEKLFF. The DNA for the CDR3 is TGTGCCAGCAGTTTATCGGCCAGGGGGGAAAAACTGTTTTTT.

J is TRBJ2-1 and V is TRBV2, with a possible D match to TRBD1 (6 bases). From germline, CDR1 is SNHLY and CDR2 FYNNEI. The CDR3 has 14 amino acids. The ends were cut back, 2 bases at V and 5 bases at J, with 10 bases in the middle. CDR3 in DNA: TGTGCCAGCAGTGAAATAACAGGGAACAATGAGCAGTTCTTC. Translation: CASSEITGNNEQFF.

The chain employs TRBV5-1 and TRBJ1-1, with 7 positions matching TRBD1. V lost 4 bases and J lost 5; bases outside the gene matches: 5. Germline lookup yields CDR1 SGHRS and CDR2 YFSETQ. This CDR3 spans 13 amino acids. This CDR3 is CASSQPGGTEAFF. CDR3 nucleotide sequence: TGCGCCAGCAGCCAACCAGGGGGGACTGAAGCTTTCTTT. Full variable domain (remainder filled in from reference TRBV5-1 and TRBJ1-1): KAGVTQTPRYLIKTRGQQVTLSCSPISGHRSVSWYQQTPGQGLQFLFEYFSETQRNKGNFPGRFSGRQFSNSRSEMNVSTLELGDSALYLCASSQPGGTEAFFGQGTRLTVV.

The J gene is TRBJ2-7, the V gene TRBV6-5; D gene unclear. Germline values: CDR1 MNHEY, CDR2 SVGAGI. Trimming removed 2 bases from V and 0 bases from J, with 8 bases in between. This CDR3 is built from 14 residues. Written as DNA, the CDR3 is TGTGCCAGCAGTTACAAAGGCCCCTCCTACGAGCAGTACTTC. Residues: CASSYKGPSYEQYF.

A single count supports this clone. The identical CDR3 is also encoded by other nucleotide sequences in the sample. The chain joins TRBV28 to TRBJ2-7; perhaps TRBD2 as D (5 bases). The CDR3 is 12 residues long. Germline-derived CDR1 and CDR2 are MDHEN and SYDVKM. Trimming took 2 bases from V and 4 from J, leaving 6 bases between them. The CDR3, as DNA: TGTGCCAGCAGTTTACAGCGGTACGAGCAGTACTTC. Translating gives CASSLQRYEQYF.

CDR3 bases: TGTGCCAGCAGCTTACAAGTCAGCCTAACAAGCTCCTACGAGCAGTACTTC. The encoded protein is CASSLQVSLTSSYEQYF. The chain carries TRBV11-2 and TRBJ2-7; no clear D gene. Germline CDR1 reads SGHAT; CDR2 reads FQNNGV. V was cut by 2 bases and J by 0 bases, with 17 bases left in between. There are 17 residues in the CDR3.

This clone occurred once. This chain uses TRBV14 with TRBJ2-7; TRBD2 matches 12 bases. V was clipped by 4 bases and J by 3 bases; unmatched bases: 7. This CDR3 is built from 16 residues. Per the germline V gene, CDR1 is SGHDN and CDR2 is FVKESK. This CDR3 is CASSRSLAGGYYEQYF. In nucleotides, the CDR3 is TGTGCCAGCAGCCGATCACTAGCGGGAGGATACTACGAGCAGTACTTC.

The CDR3: CASSSPPGLAGAGDTQYF. Here the CDR3 DNA reads TGTGCCAGCAGCTCGCCTCCGGGACTAGCGGGAGCGGGAGATACGCAGTATTTT. This rearrangement joins TRBV7-2 to TRBJ2-3, with 14 bases that match TRBD2. Germline V gene lookup returns CDR1 SGHTA and CDR2 FQGNSA. Trimming at V came to 4 bases and at J to 5 bases, leaving 11 bases not matched to a gene. The CDR3 covers 18 residues.

Here the CDR3 DNA reads TGTGCCAGCAGTTCCTGGTCGACAGGGGAAGCTTTCTTT. Translation gives CASSSWSTGEAFF. The chain combines TRBV28 with TRBJ1-1; 7 bases are shared with TRBD1. V was clipped by 4 bases and J by 8 bases; unmatched bases: 7. Germline values: CDR1 MDHEN, CDR2 SYDVKM. CDR3 length: 13 residues.

The genes are TRBV5-4 and TRBJ2-7; D possibly uses TRBD1 or TRBD2 (5 bases each). This CDR3 is 15 amino acids long. Trimming stripped 2 bases from V and 0 bases from J, with 12 bases between. Germline V gene sequence: CDR1 SGHNT, CDR2 YYREEE (reference sequence). The CDR3 loop is CASSLSWGSSYEQYF. In nucleotides, the CDR3 is TGTGCCAGCAGCTTAAGTTGGGGGAGCTCCTACGAGCAGTACTTC.

The CDR3 sequence: CASSLEGTETQYF. CDR3 coding DNA: TGCGCCAGCAGCTTGGAGGGGACAGAGACCCAGTACTTC. This chain links TRBV5-1 with TRBJ2-5; perhaps D is TRBD1 or TRBD2 (5 bases each). Germline loops: CDR1 SGHRS, CDR2 YFSETQ. CDR3 length equals 13 residues. V was pared by 0 bases and J by 4 bases, with 7 bases between.

The genes are TRBV23-1 and TRBJ2-3; TRBD1 might be the D (5 bases). TRBV23-1 carries the ORF label, with uncertain function. There are 15 residues in the CDR3. The germline V and J ends were trimmed by 3 bases and 1 base, with 11 bases remaining between them. CDR3 nucleotide sequence: TGCGCCAGCAGTCATTCGGACATTCGCACAGATACGCAGTATTTT. As protein: CASSHSDIRTDTQYF.

The chain links TRBV5-1 to TRBJ2-1; TRBD1 matches at 11 bases. CDR3 length: 15 residues. Germline V CDR1 and CDR2: SGHRS, YFSETQ. With 5 bases clipped from V and 8 bases from J, the junction kept 9 bases outside the gene matches. The CDR3, as DNA: TGCGCCAGCAGTCCCACCGGACAGGGGGCTTATGAGCAGTTCTTC. Its protein product is CASSPTGQGAYEQFF.

The chain couples TRBV27 to TRBJ2-2; 7 nucleotides line up with TRBD1. Trimming cost V 9 bases and J 6 bases; bases outside gene matches: 16. Germline loops: CDR1 MNHEY, CDR2 SMNVEV (reference sequence). The CDR3 spans 16 residues. CDR3 DNA sequence: TGTGCCAGTACCCAACAGGGGCTTCGAGACGCCGGGGAGCTGTTTTTT. Amino acid sequence: CASTQQGLRDAGELFF.

V gene TRBV19 combines with J gene TRBJ1-5; perhaps TRBD1 as D (6 bases). The CDR3 is made up of 15 amino acids. Per the germline V gene, CDR1 is LNHDA and CDR2 is SQIVND (reference sequence). Trimming pared 6 bases from V and 0 bases from J, leaving 12 bases between. Here the CDR3 reads CASSPDRNSNQPQHF. CDR3 DNA sequence: TGTGCCAGTAGCCCCGACAGGAATAGCAATCAGCCCCAGCATTTT.

The chain couples TRBV7-9 to TRBJ1-5, with D uncertain. The CDR3 totals 13 residues. From germline, CDR1 is SEHNR and CDR2 FQNEAQ (reference sequence). The V and J ends lost 1 base and 4 bases respectively, with 5 bases between them. CDR3 nucleotide sequence: TGTGCCAGCAGCTTAGAAACGAATCAGCCCCAGCATTTT. This translates into CASSLETNQPQHF.

The V call is TRBV5-1, the J call TRBJ1-2; TRBD1 matches at 7 bases. The CDR3 contains 14 residues. CDR1 and CDR2 from the germline V gene are SGHRS and YFSETQ. Trimming cost V 4 bases and J 3 bases; bases outside gene matches: 6. The CDR3 bases are TGCGCCAGCAGCCGGACAGGACTTGACTATGGCTACACCTTC. This gives the protein CASSRTGLDYGYTF.

The V and J genes are TRBV5-1 and TRBJ1-2; D not resolved. The CDR3 extends over 15 amino acids. CDR1 is SGHRS and CDR2 is YFSETQ in the germline V gene. V lost 0 bases and J 4 bases, leaving 13 bases between the germline ends. The CDR3: CASSLESVGSYGYTF. The CDR3 coding sequence is TGCGCCAGCAGCTTGGAATCCGTTGGGAGCTATGGCTACACCTTC.

The chain uses TRBV7-3 and TRBJ2-7; a possible D gene is TRBD2 (6 bases). CDR1 is SGHTA and CDR2 is FQGTGA in the germline V gene. The CDR3 consists of 19 residues. V dropped 4 bases and J dropped 3 bases, with 28 bases sitting between them. Written as DNA, the CDR3 is TGTGCCAGCAGCTCACCATCAGTGGGCGGGAATACACAATACTACGAGCAGTACTTC. It is translated as CASSSPSVGGNTQYYEQYF.

The rearrangement joins TRBV19 to TRBJ1-1; no clear D. CDR1 and CDR2 from the germline V gene are LNHDA and SQIVND (reference sequence). The CDR3 has 13 residues. V was pared by 3 bases and J by 0 bases, with 5 bases between. The CDR3 loop reads CASSIPMNTEAFF. CDR3 DNA sequence: TGTGCCAGTAGTATTCCGATGAACACTGAAGCTTTCTTT.

V usage is TRBV29-1 and J usage is TRBJ2-1; 10 nucleotides line up with TRBD1. The germline V gene has CDR1 SQVTM and CDR2 ANQGSEA. The CDR3 totals 14 residues. J gave up 7 bases and V 6 bases, and 9 bases lay outside the gene matches. DNA of the CDR3: TGCAGCGTGATCCGGGACAGGGGATTGAATGAGCAGTTCTTC. It yields the protein CSVIRDRGLNEQFF.

The chain links TRBV7-9 to TRBJ2-3; D gene uncertain. Germline loops: CDR1 SEHNR, CDR2 FQNEAQ (reference sequence). The V end lost 5 bases, the J end lost 6 bases, and 12 bases lay between the germline ends. CDR3 length: 13 amino acids. In DNA form, the CDR3 reads TGTGCCAGCAGCCAATTGGGTTTGGATACGCAGTATTTT. Translated: CASSQLGLDTQYF.

The genes are TRBV10-1 and TRBJ2-1; no clear D. Germline V lookup: CDR1 WNHNN, CDR2 SYGVQD (reference sequence). This CDR3 is 12 amino acids long. The germline V and J ends were trimmed by 4 bases and 12 bases, with 13 bases remaining between them. CDR3 DNA: TGCGCCAGCAGTGCGGGCATCACGGGGCAGTTCTTC. Its translation is CASSAGITGQFF.

The chain carries TRBV28 and TRBJ1-5, with TRBD1 as a possible D gene (5 bases). The CDR3 totals 15 residues. Germline V gives CDR1 MDHEN, CDR2 SYDVKM. Trimming pared 3 bases from V and 7 bases from J, leaving 16 bases between. DNA of the CDR3: TGTGCCAGCAGTTTTGGGCAGGGAAGGGGACAGCCCCAGCATTTT. Amino acids: CASSFGQGRGQPQHF.

Worth noting for this clone: Distinct nucleotide sequences in the sample also encode this CDR3. This chain uses TRBV5-1 with TRBJ1-5, with unresolved D. Trimming shortened V by 4 bases and J by 0 bases, and 8 bases separated the two germline ends. Germline lookup yields CDR1 SGHRS and CDR2 YFSETQ. This CDR3 region has 14 residues. This CDR3 reads CASSLDYSNQPQHF. The CDR3 DNA follows: TGCGCCAGCAGCCTGGATTATAGCAATCAGCCCCAGCATTTT.

This chain connects TRBV19 to TRBJ1-2, with unresolved D. The CDR3 extends over 10 amino acids. The V end was cut by 10 bases, the J end by 6 bases, with 9 bases between. The V gene's germline CDR1 is LNHDA and CDR2 SQIVND (reference sequence). CDR3 DNA sequence: TGTGCCACCCGGTGGGATGGCTACACCTTC. It is translated as CATRWDGYTF.

The genes are TRBV5-1 and TRBJ2-5; 9 nucleotides line up with TRBD2. V lost 3 bases and J lost 1; bases outside the gene matches: 1. Germline assignment: CDR1 SGHRS and CDR2 YFSETQ. The CDR3 extends over 14 amino acids. The CDR3 DNA is TGCGCCAGCAGCTCTAGCGGGGCCCAAGAGACCCAGTACTTC. It specifies CASSSSGAQETQYF.

The chain has TRBV5-1 and TRBJ2-3; D is possibly TRBD2 (6 bases). Germline V gives CDR1 SGHRS, CDR2 YFSETQ. CDR3 size: 15 residues. Deletions cut 3 bases from V and 10 bases from J, with 21 bases between. The CDR3 sequence: CASSSGSTSLSAQYF. The CDR3 region has the DNA TGCGCCAGCAGCTCTGGGTCGACTAGTCTCTCGGCGCAGTATTTT.

The CDR3 reads CASSRGTTVVEKLFF. CDR3 DNA: TGTGCCAGCTCACGCGGGACAACGGTTGTGGAAAAACTGTTTTTT. This sequence joins TRBV18 and TRBJ1-4; possible D gene TRBD1, 6 bases. Germline CDR1 is KGHSH and CDR2 is LQKENI. Trimming took off 4 bases at V and 8 bases at J, with 17 bases between the two ends. CDR3 length equals 15 residues.